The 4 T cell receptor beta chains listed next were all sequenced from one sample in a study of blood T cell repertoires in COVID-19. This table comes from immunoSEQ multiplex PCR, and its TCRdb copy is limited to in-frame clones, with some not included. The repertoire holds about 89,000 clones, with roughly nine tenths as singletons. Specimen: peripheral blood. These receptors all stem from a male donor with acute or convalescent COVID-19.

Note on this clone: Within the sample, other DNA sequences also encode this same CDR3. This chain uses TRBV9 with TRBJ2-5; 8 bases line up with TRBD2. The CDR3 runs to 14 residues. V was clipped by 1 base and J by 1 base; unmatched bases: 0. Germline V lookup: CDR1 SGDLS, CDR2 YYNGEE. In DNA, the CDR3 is TGTGCCAGCAGCGTAAGCGGGGGCCAAGAGACCCAGTACTTC. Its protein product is CASSVSGGQETQYF.

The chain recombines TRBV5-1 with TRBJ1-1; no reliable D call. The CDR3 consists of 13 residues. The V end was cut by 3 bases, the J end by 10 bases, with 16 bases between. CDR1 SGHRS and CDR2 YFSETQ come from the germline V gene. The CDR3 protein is CASSSNRDVGAFF. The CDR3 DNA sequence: TGCGCCAGCAGCTCAAACAGAGACGTAGGAGCTTTCTTT.

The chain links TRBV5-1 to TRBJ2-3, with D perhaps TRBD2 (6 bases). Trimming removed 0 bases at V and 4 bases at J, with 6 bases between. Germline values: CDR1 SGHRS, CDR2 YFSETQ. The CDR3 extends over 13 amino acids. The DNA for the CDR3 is TGCGCCAGCAGCTTGGGGGAGGCAGATACGCAGTATTTT. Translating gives CASSLGEADTQYF.

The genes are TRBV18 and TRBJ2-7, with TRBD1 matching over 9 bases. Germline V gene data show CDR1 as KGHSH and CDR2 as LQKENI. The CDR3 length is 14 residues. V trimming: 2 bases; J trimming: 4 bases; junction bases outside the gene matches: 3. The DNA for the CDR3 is TGTGCCAGCTCACCAGGGACAGGGATTTACGAGCAGTACTTC. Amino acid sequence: CASSPGTGIYEQYF.